The source of this T cell receptor beta chain is a study of blood T cell repertoires in COVID-19. About the study: Material from acute and convalescent COVID-19 was sourced from the United States, Italy and Spain. PBMCs, B-cell-depleted T cells, or T cells provided the cDNA or gDNA that made up the material.

Seattle patient enrollment occurred during active infection, with longitudinal follow-up thereafter. Germline loops: CDR1 SGHDN, CDR2 FVKESK. The V end lost 1 base, the J end lost 8 bases, and 9 bases lay between the germline ends. The CDR3 sequence is 12 residues long. Only in-frame clones appear in the TCRdb table, and some are missing; sequencing was by immunoSEQ multiplex PCR. The repertoire holds some 70,000 clones, with less than 95% as singletons. This chain uses TRBV14 with TRBJ2-7; D not certain. This receptor was obtained from a man in his fifties with COVID-19, enrolled during active disease. The specimen was peripheral blood. The CDR3 sequence is CASSQGGGKQYF. The CDR3 bases are TGTGCCAGCAGCCAAGGTGGCGGAAAGCAGTACTTC.